The 26 T cell receptor beta chains below all came from one sample that was sequenced in a study of PD-L1 blockade in urothelial cancer. TCRdb keeps only in-frame clones here, not all; method: immunoSEQ multiplex PCR. Of approximately 88,000 clones listed, 84% were seen once; the top ten hold more than 2%. The sample's time point: pretreatment peripheral blood. The sequencing used PBMCs, collected around atezolizumab (anti-PD-L1) treatment. These receptors were collected from a man between 60 and 75 years old with urothelial cancer.

A single count supports this clone. This rearrangement joins TRBV5-1 to TRBJ2-3, with 9 bases identical to TRBD1. The V and J ends lost 3 bases and 3 bases, in that order; junction bases with no gene match: 5. Germline values: CDR1 SGHRS, CDR2 YFSETQ. This CDR3 spans 15 amino acids. CDR3 nucleotides: TGCGCCAGCAGCTCGGGACAGGGTTTGACAGATACGCAGTATTTT. Its protein is CASSSGQGLTDTQYF.

This clone was detected a few times. The chain joins TRBV5-5 to TRBJ2-6, with a possible D match to TRBD1 (5 bases). The V end was cut by 0 bases, the J end by 2 bases, with 6 bases between. The CDR3 extends over 15 amino acids. The germline gives CDR1 SGHKS, CDR2 YYEKEE (reference sequence). CDR3 residues: CASSLAGTGANVLTF. CDR3 nucleotide sequence: TGTGCCAGCAGCTTGGCAGGGACTGGGGCCAACGTCCTGACTTTC.

The rearrangement joins TRBV19 to TRBJ2-5, with TRBD2 matching over 8 bases. Looked up from germline, CDR1 is LNHDA and CDR2 is SQIVND (reference sequence). CDR3 length: 21 residues. The ends lost 8 bases at V and 5 bases at J; junction bases unmatched: 31. Written as DNA, the CDR3 is TGTGCCAGTCCCCTTAAATCCGGGACTAGATTATTTTATGGGGGCAATGAGACCCAGTACTTC. The encoded protein is CASPLKSGTRLFYGGNETQYF.

The chain couples TRBV5-6 to TRBJ2-3; 13 positions match TRBD2. CDR3 length: 17 residues. The V segment lost 4 bases and the J segment 2 bases; nucleotides outside the gene matches: 7. CDR1 and CDR2 (germline): SGHDT, YYEEEE. This chain's CDR3 is CASSRRTSGRPTDTQYF. In DNA form, the CDR3 reads TGTGCCAGCAGCCGCAGGACTAGCGGGAGACCCACAGATACGCAGTATTTT.

This clone was found a few times. The chain uses TRBV2 and TRBJ1-1, with a tentative D call TRBD1 (5 bases). From germline, CDR1 is SNHLY and CDR2 FYNNEI. CDR3 size: 12 residues. Trimming cost V 5 bases and J 4 bases, with 8 bases left between them. Written as DNA, the CDR3 is TGTGCCAGCAGTTACAGGTCCACTGAAGCTTTCTTT. It translates to CASSYRSTEAFF. The whole variable domain, filled in from reference TRBV2 and TRBJ1-1, reads EPEVTQTPSHQVTQMGQEVILRCVPISNHLYFYWYRQILGQKVEFLVSFYNNEISEKSEIFDDQFSVERPDGSNFTLKIRSTKLEDSAMYFCASSYRSTEAFFGQGTRLTVV.

This chain links TRBV4-1 with TRBJ2-7; possible D gene TRBD1, 6 bases. CDR3 size: 16 residues. Germline V CDR1 and CDR2: MGHRA, YSYEKL. V lost 3 bases to trimming and J lost 6 bases, with 21 bases between them. The DNA for the CDR3 is TGCGCCAGCAGCCAGCCCCCCAGGGACAAAGGGAGCGAGCAGTACTTC. Translation gives CASSQPPRDKGSEQYF.

This chain joins TRBV11-2 and TRBJ2-1; D is perhaps TRBD1 (6 bases). The CDR3 has 15 residues. The V and J ends lost 1 base and 4 bases respectively, with 11 bases between them. Germline V gene lookup returns CDR1 SGHAT and CDR2 FQNNGV. CDR3 in DNA: TGTGCCAGCAGCTTAGTCCGGGACACTTACAATGAGCAGTTCTTC. This sequence encodes CASSLVRDTYNEQFF.

The rearrangement links TRBV19 to TRBJ1-2; tentative D call: TRBD1 (5 bases). V gave up 0 bases and J gave up 4 bases, with 12 bases separating them. The CDR3 loop spans 15 amino acids. Germline V gene sequence: CDR1 LNHDA, CDR2 SQIVND (reference sequence). The CDR3, as DNA: TGTGCCAGTAGTATAGATGTAACAGGTAGCTATGGCTACACCTTC. It translates to CASSIDVTGSYGYTF.

The chain joins TRBV5-5 to TRBJ2-7, with 7 bases matching TRBD1. Germline CDR1 and CDR2: SGHKS and YYEKEE (reference sequence). The CDR3 contains 15 residues. V was clipped by 4 bases and J by 4 bases; unmatched bases: 11. In DNA, the CDR3 is TGTGCCAGCAGCCTGGCACCGGGACAGAATTACGAGCAGTACTTC. Translated, it gives CASSLAPGQNYEQYF.

The chain combines TRBV29-1 with TRBJ2-7; D unresolved. This CDR3 is built from 11 residues. Trimming cost V 6 bases and J 5 bases, with 11 bases left between them. Germline V gene sequence: CDR1 SQVTM, CDR2 ANQGSEA. The CDR3 region has the DNA TGCAGCGTAGCAAGATTACACGAGCAGTACTTC. It codes for CSVARLHEQYF.

This clone was observed a few times. The sample contains more than one DNA sequence encoding this CDR3. The V and J genes are TRBV7-9 and TRBJ1-1, with 9 bases aligning to TRBD1. CDR1 and CDR2 from the germline V gene are SEHNR and FQNEAQ (reference sequence). The junction had 4 bases not matched to a gene; V was cut back by 7 bases and J by 4 bases. The CDR3 is made up of 13 amino acids. Written as DNA, the CDR3 is TGTGCCAGCACTGGGGACAGGGTCACTGAAGCTTTCTTT. Its translation: CASTGDRVTEAFF.

This rearrangement joins TRBV7-3 to TRBJ2-3; TRBD2 aligns across 14 bases. The CDR3 has 17 amino acids. CDR1 and CDR2 (germline): SGHTA, FQGTGA. J lost 8 bases, V lost 5 bases, and 12 bases had no gene match. DNA for the CDR3: TGTGCCAGCAGCCCCAGTGGACTAGCGGGGGGCTTAGGTACGCAGTATTTT. Translating it yields CASSPSGLAGGLGTQYF.

The rearrangement uses TRBV7-9 and TRBJ2-5; 8 nucleotides line up with TRBD2. This CDR3 contains 17 residues. Germline loops: CDR1 SEHNR, CDR2 FQNEAQ (reference sequence). J gave up 2 bases and V 3 bases, and 11 bases lay outside the gene matches. CDR3 coding DNA: TGTGCCAGCAGCTTCTCGGGGAGCGGGAGTAGGCAAGAGACCCAGTACTTC. Translation: CASSFSGSGSRQETQYF.

To note about this clone: A read error may account for a junction end that differs from germline. The chain uses TRBV29-1 and TRBJ2-3; 8 positions agree with TRBD1. The CDR3 sequence is 13 residues long. The germline V gene encodes CDR1 SQVTM and CDR2 ANQGSEA. In nucleotides, the CDR3 is TGCAGCGCCCGGACAGGGAGCAAAGATACGCAGTATTTT. It specifies CSARTGSKDTQYF.

V is TRBV28 and J is TRBJ1-5, with D unresolved. The CDR3 runs to 13 residues. Germline assignment: CDR1 MDHEN and CDR2 SYDVKM. V lost 5 bases and J lost 6, with 11 bases in between. The CDR3 spells CASSPFGPQPQHF. The CDR3 region has the DNA TGTGCCAGCAGTCCCTTTGGCCCTCAGCCCCAGCATTTT.

The CDR3 coding sequence is TGTGCCAGCAGTGGACAGCGTATCTCCTACAATGAGCAGTTCTTC. Translation gives CASSGQRISYNEQFF. J is TRBJ2-1 and V is TRBV6-1, with a weak D call TRBD1 (5 bases). The CDR3 has 15 residues. From germline, CDR1 is MNHNS and CDR2 SASEGT. The V and J ends lost 4 bases and 0 bases respectively, with 10 bases between them.

This clone came up once. This chain joins TRBV27 and TRBJ2-3; 11 nucleotides line up with TRBD2. CDR3 length: 18 residues. V dropped 5 bases and J dropped 4; count of bases not matched to a gene: 14. CDR1 MNHEY and CDR2 SMNVEV come from the germline V gene (reference sequence). CDR3 DNA sequence: TGTGCCAGCAGTCTCCACTCGACTAGCGGGATTCTTTCAGATACGCAGTATTTT. It yields the protein CASSLHSTSGILSDTQYF.

The count of this clone is one. The rearrangement uses TRBV11-2 and TRBJ2-7, with a tentative D call TRBD1 (5 bases). The CDR3 runs to 15 residues. V lost 6 bases, J lost 1 base, and 16 bases lay in between. Germline lookup yields CDR1 SGHAT and CDR2 FQNNGV. The CDR3 loop is CASRVGRGRSYEQYF. The CDR3 DNA is TGTGCCAGCAGGGTCGGAAGGGGCAGATCCTACGAGCAGTACTTC.

The chain employs TRBV18 and TRBJ1-5; no firm D call. The germline V gene has CDR1 KGHSH and CDR2 LQKENI. Trimming shortened V by 3 bases and J by 1 base, and 10 bases separated the two germline ends. This CDR3 region has 15 residues. The CDR3: CASSPSQLSNQPQHF. The DNA for the CDR3 is TGTGCCAGCTCACCCTCACAGTTAAGCAATCAGCCCCAGCATTTT.

V is TRBV5-4 and J is TRBJ2-7; 12 nucleotides match TRBD1. This CDR3 contains 15 residues. CDR1 and CDR2 (germline): SGHNT, YYREEE (reference sequence). The ends lost 4 bases at V and 7 bases at J; junction bases unmatched: 9. The CDR3 DNA is TGTGCCAGCAGCGAAATGGGACAGGGGGCGAGGGAGCAGTACTTC. It encodes CASSEMGQGAREQYF.

The chain joins TRBV4-1 to TRBJ2-2; 12 positions agree with TRBD2. The ends lost 1 base at V and 0 bases at J; junction bases unmatched: 9. There are 20 residues in the CDR3. In germline, CDR1 is MGHRA, CDR2 YSYEKL. The CDR3 DNA reads as TGCGCCAGCAGCCAAGCAGAGACTAGCGGGAGCCTCGCGAACACCGGGGAGCTGTTTTTT. Protein product: CASSQAETSGSLANTGELFF.

This clone was observed a few times. The V gene is TRBV11-3, the J gene TRBJ2-1; 12 bases line up with TRBD2. Losses at the gene ends were 4 bases for V and 3 bases for J; bases not matched to a gene: 1. Germline values: CDR1 SGHNT, CDR2 YENEEA. The CDR3 totals 15 residues. The CDR3 DNA follows: TGTGCCAGCAGCTCGGGACTAGCGGGCTACAATGAGCAGTTCTTC. Its protein product is CASSSGLAGYNEQFF.

This chain links TRBV10-1 with TRBJ2-7, with D tentatively TRBD1 (6 bases). CDR3 length: 15 amino acids. Per the germline V gene, CDR1 is WNHNN and CDR2 is SYGVQD (reference sequence). The V end was cut by 7 bases, the J end by 0 bases, with 16 bases between. This chain's CDR3 is CASNLRRDNSYEQYF. The CDR3 DNA sequence: TGCGCCAGCAACTTACGCCGGGACAACTCCTACGAGCAGTACTTC.

The gene calls are TRBV2 and TRBJ1-5; D might be TRBD1 (6 bases). The germline V and J ends were trimmed by 4 bases and 1 base, with 14 bases remaining between them. This CDR3 is built from 16 residues. Germline V lookup: CDR1 SNHLY, CDR2 FYNNEI. This chain's CDR3 is CASSGGGRGSNQPQHF. The CDR3 DNA reads TGTGCCAGCAGTGGGGGGGGGCGCGGCAGCAATCAGCCCCAGCATTTT.

The chain is built from TRBV5-1 and TRBJ2-1, with 8 bases matching TRBD1. Losses at the gene ends were 3 bases for V and 4 bases for J; bases not matched to a gene: 9. The CDR3 runs 16 residues. The germline gives CDR1 SGHRS, CDR2 YFSETQ. In DNA, the CDR3 is TGCGCCAGCAGCTCCGACACAGGGGGGCCTTACAATGAGCAGTTCTTC. Translated, it gives CASSSDTGGPYNEQFF.

The chain links TRBV15 to TRBJ1-2; the D is unclear. V dropped 1 base and J dropped 4 bases, with 10 bases sitting between them. This CDR3 comprises 14 residues. Per germline, CDR1 LNHNV and CDR2 YYDKDF (reference sequence). The CDR3: CATSRGGTVYGYTF. CDR3 nucleotide sequence: TGTGCCACCAGCAGAGGAGGCACCGTCTATGGCTACACCTTC.